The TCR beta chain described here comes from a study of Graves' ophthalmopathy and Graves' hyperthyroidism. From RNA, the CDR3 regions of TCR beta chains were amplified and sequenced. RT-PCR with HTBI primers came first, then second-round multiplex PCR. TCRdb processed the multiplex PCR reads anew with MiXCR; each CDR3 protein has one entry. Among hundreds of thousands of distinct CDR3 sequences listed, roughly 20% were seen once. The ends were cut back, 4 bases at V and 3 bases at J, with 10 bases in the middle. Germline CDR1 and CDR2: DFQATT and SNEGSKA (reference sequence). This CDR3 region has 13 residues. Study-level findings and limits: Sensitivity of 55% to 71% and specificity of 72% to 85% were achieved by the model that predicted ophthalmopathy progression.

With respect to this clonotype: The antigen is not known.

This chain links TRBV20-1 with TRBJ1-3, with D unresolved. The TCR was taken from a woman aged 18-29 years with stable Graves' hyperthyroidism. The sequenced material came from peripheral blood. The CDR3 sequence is CSATGPFGNTIYF. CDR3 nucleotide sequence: TGCAGTGCTACAGGACCCTTTGGAAACACCATATATTTT.